The 26 T cell receptor beta chains below were found in one sample sequenced in a study of blood T cell repertoires in COVID-19. The table came from immunoSEQ multiplex PCR; TCRdb's copy has only in-frame clones and leaves some out. This table holds 84,000 or so clones, roughly 80% found once. Source material: peripheral blood. The source is an elderly woman with acute or convalescent COVID-19.

The chain links TRBV14 to TRBJ1-3; D may be TRBD1 (6 bases). V lost 1 base and J lost 4, with 8 bases in between. The CDR3 extends over 14 amino acids. CDR1 is SGHDN and CDR2 is FVKESK in the germline V gene. For the CDR3, the DNA is TGTGCCAGCAGCCAAGGGGGGGGCGGAAACACCATATATTTT. Its protein is CASSQGGGGNTIYF.

The chain is built from TRBV27 and TRBJ2-7; TRBD1 might be the D (5 bases). V was shortened by 10 bases and J by 0 bases, with 16 bases between the two germline ends. Germline lookup yields CDR1 MNHEY and CDR2 SMNVEV (reference sequence). This CDR3 region has 14 residues. The CDR3 sequence: CATSDRQSSYEQYF. The CDR3 DNA follows: TGTGCCACCTCTGACAGACAGAGCTCCTACGAGCAGTACTTC.

This clone was recorded only once. The chain joins TRBV11-1 to TRBJ1-6; possibly TRBD1 for D (5 bases). Germline V gene data show CDR1 as SGHAT and CDR2 as FQDESV (reference sequence). The CDR3 is made up of 15 amino acids. Trimming left V 3 bases short and J 6 bases short, with 12 bases between. The CDR3, as DNA: TGTGCCAGCAGCTTGGGGCCTATCGTTAATTCACCCCTCCACTTT. This gives the protein CASSLGPIVNSPLHF. Combining the CDR3 with reference TRBV11-1 and TRBJ1-6 gives the whole variable domain EAEVAQSPRYKITEKSQAVAFWCDPISGHATLYWYRQILGQGPELLVQFQDESVVDDSQLPKDRFSAERLKGVDSTLKIQPAELGDSAMYLCASSLGPIVNSPLHFGNGTRLTVT.

The chain carries TRBV7-9 and TRBJ1-4; D is ambiguous. Germline V gene lookup returns CDR1 SEHNR and CDR2 FQNEAQ (reference sequence). Trimming shortened V by 1 base and J by 4 bases, and 7 bases separated the two germline ends. This CDR3 region has 14 residues. CDR3 nucleotide sequence: TGTGCCAGCAGCTTAGAGGCGGGTAATGAAAAACTGTTTTTT. It translates to CASSLEAGNEKLFF. The complete variable domain, with remaining parts taken from reference TRBV7-9 and TRBJ1-4, reads DTGVSQNPRHKITKRGQNVTFRCDPISEHNRLYWYRQTLGQGPEFLTYFQNEAQLEKSRLLSDRFSAERPKGSFSTLEIQRTEQGDSAMYLCASSLEAGNEKLFFGSGTQLSVL.

V usage is TRBV4-3 and J usage is TRBJ2-5; the D gene is possibly TRBD2 (6 bases). The CDR3 length is 18 residues. V was trimmed by 4 bases and J by 2 bases, leaving 23 bases between them. Germline V gene sequence: CDR1 LGHNA, CDR2 YSLEER. This CDR3 is CASSRRAGGVGLQETQYF. CDR3 coding DNA: TGCGCCAGCAGCCGCCGAGCGGGCGGGGTGGGCCTACAAGAGACCCAGTACTTC.

The genes are TRBV7-2 and TRBJ2-2; the match to TRBD1 covers 7 bases. The CDR3 runs to 19 residues. V lost 6 bases and J lost 3; bases outside the gene matches: 19. Germline CDR1 is SGHTA and CDR2 is FQGNSA. As DNA, the CDR3 is TGTGCCAGCAGGTCCCCGGTTAGGGGGCGGCCGTGGGACACCGGGGAGCTGTTTTTT. Translated, it gives CASRSPVRGRPWDTGELFF.

This sequence joins TRBV18 and TRBJ1-1; maybe TRBD1 (5 bases). Trimming took 3 bases from V and 3 from J, leaving 8 bases between them. The germline V gene has CDR1 KGHSH and CDR2 LQKENI. This CDR3 has 13 residues. Here the CDR3 reads CASSPTGDTEAFF. CDR3 sequence (DNA): TGTGCCAGCTCACCGACGGGGGACACTGAAGCTTTCTTT.

The V call is TRBV20-1, the J call TRBJ2-5; no firm D call. CDR1 and CDR2 (germline): DFQATT, SNEGSKA (reference sequence). The CDR3 is 11 amino acids. V was shortened by 1 base and J by 5 bases, with 5 bases between the two germline ends. CDR3 nucleotide sequence: TGCAGTGCTAGAGCCGGGGAGACCCAGTACTTC. As protein: CSARAGETQYF.

The V and J genes are TRBV11-3 and TRBJ1-2; D is perhaps TRBD1 (5 bases). Trimming left V 5 bases short and J 6 bases short, with 13 bases between. Germline V gene sequence: CDR1 SGHNT, CDR2 YENEEA. The CDR3 sequence is 13 residues long. The CDR3 DNA follows: TGTGCCAGCAGCCGAACCCTAGGGGATGGCTACACCTTC. Translating gives CASSRTLGDGYTF.

The chain couples TRBV27 to TRBJ1-5; 8 bases align to TRBD1. The CDR3 consists of 15 residues. Germline lookup yields CDR1 MNHEY and CDR2 SMNVEV (reference sequence). With V trimmed by 5 bases and J by 5 bases, 8 bases remained unmatched. CDR3 region: CASSARDRLDQPQHF. The CDR3 coding sequence is TGTGCCAGCAGTGCCCGGGACAGGTTAGATCAGCCCCAGCATTTT.

A single count supports this clone. The same CDR3 arises from other DNA sequences in this sample as well. The CDR3 here is CASSPFSGGGTDTQYF. The CDR3 nucleotides read TGTGCCAGCAGCCCCTTCAGCGGGGGGGGCACAGATACGCAGTATTTT. The J gene is TRBJ2-3, the V gene TRBV3-1 (or the pseudogene TRBV3-2), with 10 bases identical to TRBD2. The CDR3 extends over 16 amino acids. Germline lookup yields CDR1 LGHDT and CDR2 YNNKEL (reference sequence). V was clipped by 4 bases and J by 1 base; unmatched bases: 5.

The V and J genes are TRBV11-3 and TRBJ1-1, with D possibly matching TRBD1 (6 bases). The CDR3 is 11 residues long. V was pared by 6 bases and J by 7 bases, with 9 bases between. Germline values: CDR1 SGHNT, CDR2 YENEEA. The CDR3 reads CASRQGIEAFF. CDR3 nucleotide sequence: TGTGCCAGCAGGCAGGGGATTGAAGCTTTCTTT.

The V call is TRBV7-2, the J call TRBJ1-3, with a tentative D call TRBD1 (6 bases). CDR3 length: 15 amino acids. Trimming left V 3 bases short and J 3 bases short, with 12 bases between. The V gene's germline CDR1 is SGHTA and CDR2 FQGNSA. CDR3 loop: CASSFGGGLGNTIYF. CDR3 nucleotides: TGTGCCAGCAGCTTCGGGGGGGGGCTTGGAAACACCATATATTTT.

The chain carries TRBV18 and TRBJ2-2; D remains ambiguous. Between the trimmed V and J ends, which lost 3 bases and 1 base, there was a span of 9 bases. The CDR3 is 15 amino acids. CDR1 and CDR2 from the germline V gene are KGHSH and LQKENI. For the CDR3, the DNA is TGTGCCAGCTCACCGCCGACACTGAACACCGGGGAGCTGTTTTTT. Protein: CASSPPTLNTGELFF.

The table lists this clone with a few counts. The chain recombines TRBV27 with TRBJ1-2, with D possibly TRBD1 on 5 matching bases. V was clipped by 8 bases and J by 8 bases, with 18 bases between them. Germline loops: CDR1 MNHEY, CDR2 SMNVEV (reference sequence). CDR3 length: 13 residues. The CDR3 loop is CASRPQGLGGYTF. CDR3 sequence (DNA): TGTGCCAGCCGACCCCAGGGCCTGGGAGGCTACACCTTC.

The chain couples TRBV5-1 to TRBJ1-3, with TRBD1 matching 8 bases. CDR3 length equals 15 residues. Germline V gene lookup returns CDR1 SGHRS and CDR2 YFSETQ. After removal of 3 bases from V and 2 bases from J, the junction contained 4 bases not matched to a gene. This chain's CDR3 is CASSSGQGTGNTIYF. In nucleotides, the CDR3 is TGCGCCAGCAGCTCCGGACAGGGAACTGGAAACACCATATATTTT.

The V and J genes are TRBV24-1 and TRBJ2-7; TRBD1 matches at 9 bases. Germline V gene lookup returns CDR1 KGHDR and CDR2 SFDVKD. The junction had 5 bases not matched to a gene; V was cut back by 7 bases and J by 5 bases. The CDR3 length is 13 residues. The CDR3 reads CATSQGTGHEQYF. The CDR3 DNA follows: TGTGCCACCAGCCAGGGGACAGGGCACGAGCAGTACTTC.

V gene TRBV4-1 combines with J gene TRBJ2-3, with 8 bases matching TRBD1. CDR1 is MGHRA, CDR2 YSYEKL, per germline. The V and J ends lost 8 bases and 8 bases, in that order; junction bases with no gene match: 12. The CDR3 sequence is 14 residues long. CDR3 region: CASRKGQVQATQYF. The CDR3 DNA reads as TGCGCCAGCCGTAAGGGACAGGTTCAGGCTACGCAGTATTTT.

This clone has only a few counts. The rearrangement links TRBV10-1 to TRBJ2-3; 8 bases align to TRBD2. V lost 7 bases to trimming and J lost 10 bases; unmatched junction nucleotides: 13. The CDR3 sequence is 14 residues long. Per germline, CDR1 WNHNN and CDR2 SYGVQD (reference sequence). CDR3 nucleotide sequence: TGCGCCAGCACTCCGGGGGGGCCAAGTCCGCCGCAGTATTTT. Encoded protein: CASTPGGPSPPQYF.

V gene TRBV18 combines with J gene TRBJ1-5; possibly TRBD1 for D (6 bases). V was pared by 0 bases and J by 2 bases, with 17 bases between. CDR1 and CDR2 (germline): KGHSH, LQKENI. This CDR3 has 18 residues. The CDR3 region is CASSPPTGPGGGNQPQHF. The CDR3 bases are TGTGCCAGCTCACCACCGACAGGTCCGGGGGGGGGCAATCAGCCCCAGCATTTT.

The V call is TRBV3-1 (or the pseudogene TRBV3-2), the J call TRBJ1-1, with D possibly being TRBD1 (6 bases). In germline, CDR1 is LGHDT, CDR2 YNNKEL (reference sequence). Trimming cost V 4 bases and J 10 bases, with 16 bases left between them. There are 13 residues in the CDR3. The CDR3 DNA reads TGTGCCAGCAGCCTTTCGAACAGGGACGGAGCTTTCTTT. It yields the protein CASSLSNRDGAFF.

The V call is TRBV23-1, the J call TRBJ1-2; D gene uncertain. TRBV23-1 is recorded as an ORF, its role being uncertain. This CDR3 region has 11 residues. V lost 4 bases and J lost 6, with 6 bases in between. The chain's CDR3 is CASSPPDGYTF. The CDR3 nucleotides are TGCGCCAGCAGTCCCCCGGATGGCTACACCTTC.

The V and J genes are TRBV30 and TRBJ1-1; TRBD1 is a possible D gene (6 bases). This CDR3 comprises 13 residues. The germline V gene encodes CDR1 GTSNPN and CDR2 SVGIG (reference sequence). V was pared by 5 bases and J by 1 base, with 11 bases between. CDR3 amino acids: CAWAGQKNTEAFF. In DNA, the CDR3 is TGTGCCTGGGCCGGACAGAAGAACACTGAAGCTTTCTTT. Full variable domain (rest looked up from reference TRBV30 and TRBJ1-1): SQTIHQWPATLVQPVGSPLSLECTVEGTSNPNLYWYRQAAGRGLQLLFYSVGIGQISSEVPQNLSASRPQDRQFILSSKKLLLSDSGFYLCAWAGQKNTEAFFGQGTRLTVV.

The rearrangement uses TRBV27 and TRBJ2-3; tentative D call: TRBD1 (6 bases). CDR3 length: 16 amino acids. Germline lookup yields CDR1 MNHEY and CDR2 SMNVEV (reference sequence). Trimming pared 4 bases from V and 1 base from J, leaving 15 bases between. Here the CDR3 reads CASSSSVRTGTDTQYF. DNA of the CDR3: TGTGCCAGCAGTTCGAGTGTTCGGACAGGCACAGATACGCAGTATTTT.

The count of this clone is one. J is TRBJ2-3 and V is TRBV3-1 (or the pseudogene TRBV3-2), with TRBD2 identical over 12 bases. CDR1 is LGHDT and CDR2 is YNNKEL in the germline V gene (reference sequence). The J segment lost 5 bases and the V segment lost 3 bases, leaving 6 bases of the junction unmatched. The length of the CDR3 is 16 residues. The CDR3 loop reads CASSQASGGAGDTQYF. DNA of the CDR3: TGTGCCAGCAGCCAGGCTAGCGGGGGGGCCGGAGATACGCAGTATTTT.

The genes are TRBV11-3 and TRBJ2-1, with D tentatively TRBD1 (5 bases). CDR1 SGHNT and CDR2 YENEEA come from the germline V gene. Trimming stripped 3 bases from V and 7 bases from J, with 13 bases between. The CDR3 covers 14 residues. This CDR3 reads CASSFRQYGNEQFF. CDR3 bases: TGTGCCAGCAGCTTTAGACAGTATGGGAATGAGCAGTTCTTC.